The clone carrying this T cell receptor beta chain was detected only a few times. A second 7 to 11 cycle PCR used barcoded and J-beta primers. Each CDR3 protein gets one entry after TCRdb re-called the 5' RACE reads with MiXCR. The repertoire holds 750,000 to 950,000 distinct CDR3 sequences, with 53% as singletons. The CDR3 consists of 15 residues. The junction had 8 bases not matched to a gene; V was cut back by 4 bases and J by 6 bases. CDR1 and CDR2 from the germline V gene are SGHRS and YFSETQ. The data are from a study of blood T cells in healthy people across ages. V usage is TRBV5-1 and J usage is TRBJ2-1; TRBD1 matches at 9 bases. This TCR came from a man older than 75 in good health. The sample comprised blood. The CDR3 loop is CASSQGQGWGNEQFF. The CDR3 DNA follows: TGCGCCAGCAGCCAAGGACAGGGGTGGGGCAATGAGCAGTTCTTC.